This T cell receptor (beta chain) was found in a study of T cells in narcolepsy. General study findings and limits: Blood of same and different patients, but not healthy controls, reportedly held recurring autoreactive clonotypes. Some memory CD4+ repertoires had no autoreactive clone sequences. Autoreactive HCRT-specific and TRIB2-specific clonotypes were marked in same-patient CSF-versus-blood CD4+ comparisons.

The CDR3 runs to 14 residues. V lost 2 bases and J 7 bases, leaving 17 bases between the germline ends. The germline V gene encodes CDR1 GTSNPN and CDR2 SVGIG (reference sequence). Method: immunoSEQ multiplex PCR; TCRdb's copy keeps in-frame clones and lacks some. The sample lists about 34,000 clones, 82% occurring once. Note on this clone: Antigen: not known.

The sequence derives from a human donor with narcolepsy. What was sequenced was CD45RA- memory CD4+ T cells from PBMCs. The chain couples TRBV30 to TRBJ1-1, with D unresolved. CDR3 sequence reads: CAWSLQLHQGEAFF. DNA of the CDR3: TGTGCCTGGAGTCTACAACTCCACCAAGGTGAAGCTTTCTTT.